This paragraph reports one T cell receptor beta chain. This sample is part of a study of blood T cell repertoires in COVID-19. Background on the study: Acute-phase and convalescent COVID-19 samples originated in the United States, Italy and Spain. Sample material is recorded as cDNA or gDNA derived from T cells, B-cell-depleted T cells, or PBMCs.

Original analysis: How many nucleated cells were present was estimated from reference gene primer amplification. The method was immunoSEQ multiplex PCR; TCRdb's version includes in-frame clones alone and lacks a portion of them. V and J calls and clone size are copied from that table; D and trimming were computed from the DNA. The table includes 140,000 to 150,000 clones, 70% to 90% detected once. With V trimmed by 5 bases and J by 4 bases, 0 bases remained unmatched. Germline loops: CDR1 GTSNPN, CDR2 SVGIG (reference sequence). There are 13 residues in the CDR3. Sequencing was carried out using peripheral blood. This chain connects TRBV30 to TRBJ2-5; TRBD2 matches 14 bases. The receptor was isolated from a human donor with acute or convalescent COVID-19. The donor label of this sample is uncertain. DNA for the CDR3: TGTGCCTGGGGGACTAGCGGGAGAGAGACCCAGTACTTC. Translation gives CAWGTSGRETQYF.